The sequence of this T cell receptor (beta chain) was determined in a study of blood T cell repertoires in COVID-19. Method: immunoSEQ multiplex PCR; TCRdb's copy keeps in-frame clones and lacks some. The sample yields 150,000 to 200,000 clones, roughly nine tenths seen once. There are 15 residues in the CDR3. V trimming: 6 bases; J trimming: 8 bases; junction bases outside the gene matches: 11. Germline CDR1 reads ENHRY; CDR2 reads SYGVKD. V gene TRBV10-3 combines with J gene TRBJ2-1; 9 bases fit TRBD1. The receptor comes from a man aged 18 to 30 who had recovered from COVID-19. Sequencing used peripheral blood. The CDR3 region is CAISSPDRGLDEQFF. The CDR3 DNA reads as TGTGCCATCAGCTCTCCGGACAGGGGCCTCGATGAGCAGTTCTTC.